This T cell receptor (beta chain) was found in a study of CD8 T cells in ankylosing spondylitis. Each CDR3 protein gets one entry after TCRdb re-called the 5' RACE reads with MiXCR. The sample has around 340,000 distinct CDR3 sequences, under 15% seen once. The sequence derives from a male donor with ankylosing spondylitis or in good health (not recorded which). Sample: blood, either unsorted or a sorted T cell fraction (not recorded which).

DNA for the CDR3: TGCAGTGCTCCTCGGGGGGGGGTACAAGAGACCCAGTACTTC. It translates to CSAPRGGVQETQYF. The chain recombines TRBV20-1 with TRBJ2-5; TRBD2 agrees at 8 bases. The ends lost 5 bases at V and 2 bases at J; junction bases unmatched: 7. This CDR3 has 14 amino acids. Germline-derived CDR1 and CDR2 are DFQATT and SNEGSKA (reference sequence).